This T cell receptor beta chain was sequenced during a study of identical twins. Template switching (which added a universal primer site) was used, and cDNA carried unique molecular identifiers. MiXCR, run by TCRdb on the 5' RACE reads, gives a single entry per CDR3 protein. The data hold under 1 million distinct CDR3 sequences, with 9% to 15% observed a single time. For this clonotype: The antigen is not known.

General study results and limits: Abundant cord blood beta clonotypes carried fewer insertions; memory repertoires showed none.

This CDR3 region has 13 residues. The V gene's germline CDR1 is LNHDA and CDR2 SQIVND (reference sequence). Between the trimmed V and J ends, which lost 3 bases and 0 bases, there was a span of 6 bases. These data also featured in a second study, about yellow fever vaccine responses in identical twins.

Material: PBMCs. The chain couples TRBV19 to TRBJ2-7; D gene unclear. The clonotype comes from a woman aged 18-35 years in good health. The CDR3 region is CASSIATSYEQYF. CDR3 DNA: TGTGCCAGTAGTATCGCCACCTCCTACGAGCAGTACTTC.